The subject of this entry is one T cell receptor (beta chain). The antigen is unknown. This record comes from a study of shared clonotypes between healthy human individuals. General study findings and limits: Despite large depth, sorted-subset datasets appeared incompletely sequenced. Clonotypes shared by all four donors outscored non-shared clonotypes in generation probability. Limitation of the genetic and exposure-history diversity represented came from the few donors.

Data came from immunoSEQ multiplex PCR; TCRdb stores just in-frame clones and leaves some out. This sample has about 1,900,000 clones, with about 95% found just once. CD45RO-negative, CCR7-selected cells formed the naive CD8 fraction, which excluded terminally differentiated effector memory CD45RA+ cells. The donors, all of them Caucasian adults, lived in Nashville, Tennessee. The CDR3 consists of 13 residues. The ends were cut back, 5 bases at V and 3 bases at J, with 10 bases in the middle. CDR1 and CDR2 (germline): MNHEY, SVGAGI. The gene calls are TRBV6-5 and TRBJ2-5; D remains unclear. Sequencing was performed on naive CD8+ T cells sorted from blood. The clonotype was recovered from a man between 18 and 35 years old in good health. The CDR3 loop is CASSQDGEETQYF. CDR3 bases: TGTGCCAGCAGTCAAGACGGCGAAGAGACCCAGTACTTC.